These 4 T cell receptor beta chains were sequenced from one sample in a study of blood T cell repertoires in COVID-19. Only in-frame clones appear in the TCRdb table, and some are missing; sequencing was by immunoSEQ multiplex PCR. The table records 310,000 or so clones, over 75% of them present only once. The sample consisted of PBMCs or T cells enriched from blood (not recorded which). These receptors were taken from a woman between 35 and 50 years old who had recovered from COVID-19.

This rearrangement joins TRBV7-2 to TRBJ2-5; TRBD2 is a possible D gene (5 bases). Looked up from germline, CDR1 is SGHTA and CDR2 is FQGNSA. The CDR3 consists of 14 residues. The V end lost 5 bases, the J end lost 2 bases, and 12 bases lay between the germline ends. This chain's CDR3 is CASSQSGNQETQYF. CDR3 coding DNA: TGTGCCAGCAGCCAAAGCGGAAATCAAGAGACCCAGTACTTC.

The chain has TRBV7-9 and TRBJ1-6; D is ambiguous. CDR3 length: 14 amino acids. CDR1 and CDR2 (germline): SEHNR, FQNEAQ (reference sequence). V was cut by 5 bases and J by 3 bases, with 8 bases left in between. The CDR3 sequence: CASSPTGYNSPLHF. The CDR3, as DNA: TGTGCCAGCAGCCCCACGGGCTATAATTCACCCCTCCACTTT.

The chain joins TRBV11-1 to TRBJ2-1; D may be TRBD1 (5 bases). CDR1 and CDR2 (germline): SGHAT, FQDESV (reference sequence). Trimming cost V 5 bases and J 4 bases, with 18 bases left between them. The CDR3 has 16 amino acids. The CDR3 nucleotides are TGTGCCAGCAGCCCACCTTCAACGACAGTATACAATGAGCAGTTCTTC. Amino acids: CASSPPSTTVYNEQFF.

This clone was detected ten times or more. The chain joins TRBV11-1 to TRBJ2-7, with D possibly being TRBD2 (5 bases). This CDR3 has 12 residues. Trimming took 8 bases from V and 4 from J, leaving 12 bases between them. Germline CDR1 SGHAT, CDR2 FQDESV (reference sequence). The CDR3, as DNA: TGTGCCAGCCGGAGGACCGAGTACGAGCAGTACTTC. It yields the protein CASRRTEYEQYF.